This TCR beta chain emerged from a study of blood T cells in healthy people across ages. General study points: It was held that the diversity estimates obtained from one million T cells were underestimates.

Primers used in a second PCR of roughly 6 to 11 cycles were a sample-barcoded 5' primer and a J-beta primer mix. TCRdb recomputed calls from the 5' RACE reads with MiXCR, one row per CDR3 protein. The profile shows approximately 800,000 distinct CDR3 sequences, 20% to 25% of them singletons. The sample, approximately 10 milliliters of peripheral blood, was drawn from each donor. To note about this clonotype: As yet, its antigen is unknown.

Trimming stripped 1 base from V and 4 bases from J, with 13 bases between. This CDR3 has 15 amino acids. Per the germline V gene, CDR1 is SGHTA and CDR2 is FQGTGA. The sample was also linked to a second study, of T cells of mothers and their children. As reported in that work: Samples were provided by three healthy Caucasian mothers and their six children.

This receptor was identified in a boy younger than 18 in good health. The chain recombines TRBV7-3 with TRBJ2-5; D is perhaps TRBD2 (5 bases). Sequences were obtained from blood. CDR3 loop: CASSLIASWGETQYF. The CDR3 nucleotides read TGTGCCAGCAGCTTAATAGCGTCCTGGGGAGAGACCCAGTACTTC.